Each of the 2 T cell receptor beta chains below was sequenced from the same sample in a study of tissue T cells after allogeneic stem cell transplantation. Sequencing used immunoSEQ multiplex PCR; TCRdb keeps in-frame clones, though not all of them. The data contain several thousand clones, roughly 45% of them singletons. Time point in this sample: mouse harvest day 14 after allogeneic transplant. The graft held 10^6 splenic CD5+ T cells and 10^7 T-cell-depleted bone marrow cells. Source material: gut tissue. These receptors originate from a female BALB/c mouse given C57BL/6 T cells with graft-versus-host disease after an allogeneic hematopoietic cell transplant.

Comment on this clone: Gene labels here are mouse ones. The read ends 1 residue early relative to the CDR3; the germline J gene fills the gap. V usage is TRBV13-2 and J usage is TRBJ1-3; a possible D gene is TRBD1 (6 bases). The CDR3 runs to 15 residues. V was shortened by 3 bases and J by 0 bases, with 10 bases between the two germline ends. Per the germline V gene, CDR1 is NNHNN and CDR2 is SYGAGS (reference sequence). CDR3 residues: CASGVTGNSGNTLYF. The sequenced part of the CDR3 DNA is TGTGCCAGCGGTGTCACAGGGAATTCTGGAAATACGCTCTAT.

Worth noting for this clone: Mouse gene names apply. Read data end 1 residue before the CDR3 end; the end is taken from the germline J gene. The chain couples TRBV15 to TRBJ1-1; D remains ambiguous. Trimming took off 1 base at V and 0 bases at J, with 3 bases between the two ends. The CDR3 sequence is 13 residues long. Per the germline V gene, CDR1 is SGHND and CDR2 is FRSKSL. CDR3 loop: CASSLGPNTEVFF. The DNA read from the CDR3 is TGTGCCAGCAGTTTAGGCCCAAACACAGAAGTCTTC.